This T cell receptor (beta chain) was identified during a study of OX40 agonist ivuxolimab in advanced cancers. Findings and limits, study-wide: The study observed clonal expansion of CD4+ and CD8+ blood T cells by week 6 at 0.1 to 3.0 mg/kg. Relative to CD4+ cells, CD8+ T cells on average had more expanded clones.

As regards this clone: Its antigen is undetermined.

Some clones are missing from TCRdb's copy, which holds only in-frame ones; the method was immunoSEQ multiplex PCR. The repertoire holds roughly 80,000 clones, roughly 80% seen once, with approximately 1.9% in the top ten. On cycle 4 day 1 and cycle 7 day 1, as well as at baseline, blood was sampled. V was clipped by 3 bases and J by 4 bases; unmatched bases: 4. The CDR3 runs to 15 residues. The germline V gene has CDR1 MNHNS and CDR2 SASEGT. Material: CD4+ or CD8+ T cells sorted from blood, obtained in a trial of the OX40 agonist ivuxolimab. The gene calls are TRBV6-1 and TRBJ2-2; TRBD1 agrees at 8 bases. The receptor comes from an adult with an advanced solid tumor such as melanoma, head and neck, liver or kidney cancer. The CDR3 is CASSDRGLGTGELFF. The CDR3 DNA reads as TGTGCCAGCAGTGACAGGGGGCTAGGCACCGGGGAGCTGTTTTTT.